These 21 T cell receptor beta chains were all obtained from the same sample, sequenced in a study of CD8 T cells in ankylosing spondylitis. TCRdb independently ran MiXCR on the 5' RACE reads; one entry per CDR3 protein. The table includes 250,000 to 350,000 distinct CDR3 sequences, roughly 20% detected once. Specimen: blood, either unsorted or a sorted T cell fraction (not recorded which). The receptors come from a male donor with ankylosing spondylitis or in good health (not recorded which).

The rearrangement joins TRBV27 to TRBJ2-5, with TRBD2 identical over 9 bases. V was pared by 5 bases and J by 5 bases, with 9 bases of the junction left unmatched. Germline-derived CDR1 and CDR2 are MNHEY and SMNVEV (reference sequence). The CDR3 runs 15 residues. The CDR3 reads CASSPRGGGPETQYF. In nucleotides, the CDR3 is TGTGCCAGCAGTCCGCGGGGGGGAGGACCTGAGACCCAGTACTTC.

This clonotype was seen only a few times. The chain joins TRBV6-1 to TRBJ1-5; D gene uncertain. CDR1 is MNHNS, CDR2 SASEGT, per germline. V was pared by 7 bases and J by 1 base, with 11 bases between. The CDR3 has 14 residues. CDR3 in amino acids: CASTEGTSNQPQHF. CDR3 nucleotide sequence: TGTGCCAGCACCGAGGGAACGAGCAATCAGCCCCAGCATTTT.

This clonotype was picked up a small number of times. The chain joins TRBV12-3 or TRBV12-4 to TRBJ2-1, with 10 bases lining up with TRBD2. CDR3 length equals 16 residues. The junction had 7 bases not matched to a gene; V was cut back by 2 bases and J by 6 bases. In DNA, the CDR3 is TGTGCCAGCAGTTTATCGGGACTAGCGACCTCCAATGAGCAGTTCTTC. This codes for CASSLSGLATSNEQFF.

This clonotype was counted between two and nine times. The chain joins TRBV6-1 to TRBJ1-3, with D tentatively TRBD1 (6 bases). The germline V gene encodes CDR1 MNHNS and CDR2 SASEGT. This CDR3 comprises 17 residues. V was pared by 5 bases and J by 0 bases, with 17 bases between. The CDR3 sequence is CASSPLRTASSGNTIYF. CDR3 DNA sequence: TGTGCCAGCAGTCCACTCCGGACAGCCAGCTCTGGAAACACCATATATTTT.

The rearrangement joins TRBV15 to TRBJ2-2; D not certain. CDR1 and CDR2 (germline): LNHNV, YYDKDF (reference sequence). The CDR3 has 14 amino acids. Trimming left V 6 bases short and J 1 base short, with 9 bases between. CDR3 sequence: CATRDGMNTGELFF. The DNA for the CDR3 is TGTGCCACCAGAGATGGCATGAACACCGGGGAGCTGTTTTTT.

This sequence joins TRBV5-1 and TRBJ1-4, with D tentatively TRBD1 (5 bases). V lost 4 bases, J lost 2 bases, and 15 bases lay in between. The CDR3 spans 16 residues. Germline V CDR1 and CDR2: SGHRS, YFSETQ. The CDR3 loop is CASSVGAGSTNEKLFF. CDR3 nucleotide sequence: TGCGCCAGCAGCGTCGGGGCAGGGTCTACTAATGAAAAACTGTTTTTT.

This clonotype has ten or more counts. The rearrangement joins TRBV5-1 to TRBJ1-1, with 8 bases identical to TRBD1. The CDR3 is 14 residues long. Trimming cost V 2 bases and J 3 bases; bases outside gene matches: 3. Per the germline V gene, CDR1 is SGHRS and CDR2 is YFSETQ. The CDR3, as DNA: TGCGCCAGCAGCTTCCAGGGGGCGGACACTGAAGCTTTCTTT. This sequence encodes CASSFQGADTEAFF.

The gene calls are TRBV5-5 and TRBJ1-1; no firm D call. Germline values: CDR1 SGHKS, CDR2 YYEKEE (reference sequence). This CDR3 comprises 12 residues. Between the trimmed V and J ends, which lost 4 bases and 11 bases, there was a span of 15 bases. CDR3 residues: CASSPTLTGAFF. For the CDR3, the DNA is TGTGCCAGCAGCCCCACCCTAACCGGGGCTTTCTTT. Full variable domain (remainder filled in from reference TRBV5-5 and TRBJ1-1): DAGVTQSPTHLIKTRGQQVTLRCSPISGHKSVSWYQQVLGQGPQFIFQYYEKEERGRGNFPDRFSARQFPNYSSELNVNALLLGDSALYLCASSPTLTGAFFGQGTRLTVV.

This clonotype turned up a few times. The chain is built from TRBV12-3 or TRBV12-4 and TRBJ2-2, with 15 bases that match TRBD2. The CDR3 consists of 17 residues. J lost 2 bases, V lost 6 bases, and 4 bases had no gene match. The CDR3 DNA reads as TGTGCCAGCAGCCGGACTAGCGGGGGGGTAAACACCGGGGAGCTGTTTTTT. Residues: CASSRTSGGVNTGELFF.

There are a few counts of this clonotype. The CDR3 bases are TGTGCCAGCAGCCAGGGGGCATGGGACTATGGCTACACCTTC. This sequence encodes CASSQGAWDYGYTF. This chain joins TRBV3-1 and TRBJ1-2; D may be TRBD1 (6 bases). Germline lookup yields CDR1 LGHDT and CDR2 YNNKEL (reference sequence). The CDR3 sequence is 14 residues long. Trimming left V 3 bases short and J 3 bases short, with 11 bases between.

This clonotype was seen only a few times. The V gene is TRBV7-9, the J gene TRBJ2-7; TRBD2 aligns across 9 bases. This CDR3 spans 14 amino acids. Germline trimming cut 0 bases from V and 5 bases from J; bases unmatched to any gene: 2. CDR1 and CDR2 (germline): SEHNR, FQNEAQ (reference sequence). As DNA, the CDR3 is TGTGCCAGCAGCTTAGCTAGCGGGGGACACGAGCAGTACGTC. Translation gives CASSLASGGHEQYV.

The rearrangement uses TRBV20-1 and TRBJ2-3, with a possible D match to TRBD1 (6 bases). Trimming took 6 bases from V and 3 from J, leaving 13 bases between them. The CDR3 extends over 13 amino acids. Germline V lookup: CDR1 DFQATT, CDR2 SNEGSKA (reference sequence). CDR3 protein: CSASQGLTDTQYF. The DNA for the CDR3 is TGCAGTGCCAGCCAGGGGCTAACAGATACGCAGTATTTT.

This clonotype was seen more than once but under ten times. The chain couples TRBV19 to TRBJ2-3; TRBD1 matches at 9 bases. The length of the CDR3 is 16 residues. Trimming removed 6 bases from V and 4 bases from J; junction bases left unmatched: 11. Germline CDR1 LNHDA, CDR2 SQIVND (reference sequence). In DNA, the CDR3 is TGTGCCAGTAGCACAGTACAAACAGGGGGCGCAGATACGCAGTATTTT. This codes for CASSTVQTGGADTQYF.

V usage is TRBV6-4 and J usage is TRBJ2-2; 11 nucleotides line up with TRBD2. Trimming at V came to 3 bases and at J to 5 bases, leaving 5 bases not matched to a gene. Germline V CDR1 and CDR2: MRHNA, SNTAGT. The CDR3 sequence is 16 residues long. The CDR3 sequence: CASSDLVAGGTGELFF. The CDR3 DNA follows: TGTGCCAGCAGTGATCTCGTAGCGGGAGGGACCGGGGAGCTGTTTTTT.

This clonotype appeared many times. The CDR3 reads CSARDRAYTGELFF. Written as DNA, the CDR3 is TGCAGCGCAAGGGACAGGGCCTACACCGGGGAGCTGTTTTTT. This rearrangement joins TRBV29-1 to TRBJ2-2; 9 bases match TRBD1. Unmatched junction bases numbered 6, after V lost 7 bases and J lost 3 bases. The CDR3 is made up of 14 amino acids. The germline gives CDR1 SQVTM, CDR2 ANQGSEA.

The V gene is TRBV4-1, the J gene TRBJ2-7; D might be TRBD2 (5 bases). Germline V gives CDR1 MGHRA, CDR2 YSYEKL. The germline V and J ends were trimmed by 3 bases and 5 bases, with 20 bases remaining between them. This CDR3 region has 16 residues. The CDR3 sequence is CASSQNLCGYINEQYV. The CDR3 DNA is TGCGCCAGCAGCCAGAACTTATGCGGGTATATCAACGAGCAGTACGTC.

This clonotype was picked up many times. This chain links TRBV7-6 with TRBJ2-1; D is possibly TRBD2 (6 bases). V was pared by 4 bases and J by 4 bases, with 14 bases between. The CDR3 spans 15 residues. Germline V gives CDR1 SGHVS, CDR2 FNYEAQ. The CDR3 nucleotides are TGTGCCAGCAGCTGGGGCGGGACCCTATACAATGAGCAGTTCTTC. Translated: CASSWGGTLYNEQFF.

This chain joins TRBV28 and TRBJ2-1, with 11 positions matching TRBD1. Germline assignment: CDR1 MDHEN and CDR2 SYDVKM. V dropped 4 bases and J dropped 8; count of bases not matched to a gene: 7. CDR3 size: 15 residues. The CDR3 spells CASSSWDRGVDEQFF. In DNA form, the CDR3 reads TGTGCCAGCAGTTCGTGGGACAGGGGGGTCGATGAGCAGTTCTTC.

This clonotype showed up just a few times. The chain has TRBV5-1 and TRBJ1-3, with 7 bases identical to TRBD1. V dropped 4 bases and J dropped 4; count of bases not matched to a gene: 11. The CDR3 sequence is 16 residues long. Germline CDR1 reads SGHRS; CDR2 reads YFSETQ. For the CDR3, the DNA is TGCGCCAGCAGCCCTAACAGGGGCCGCCAGGGAAACACCATATATTTT. Translated: CASSPNRGRQGNTIYF.

The rearrangement links TRBV10-3 to TRBJ2-2; 8 bases agree with TRBD1. The CDR3 has 15 residues. Germline lookup yields CDR1 ENHRY and CDR2 SYGVKD. With V trimmed by 7 bases and J by 0 bases, 4 bases remained unmatched. The CDR3 coding sequence is TGTGCCATCATGGACAGGGTTGCGAACACCGGGGAGCTGTTTTTT. It is translated as CAIMDRVANTGELFF.

This clonotype showed up many times. The J gene is TRBJ2-3, the V gene TRBV9; D call uncertain. V shed 4 bases and J shed 2 bases, with 8 bases lying between them. The CDR3 contains 13 residues. Germline lookup yields CDR1 SGDLS and CDR2 YYNGEE. The CDR3 nucleotides are TGTGCCAGCAGCCTACTACCCACAGATACGCAGTATTTT. Translating gives CASSLLPTDTQYF.